The sequence of this TCR beta chain was determined in a study of T cell responses to AZD1222 COVID-19 vaccine. Study conclusions and caveats: Clonal diversity may have been underestimated, and the donors were mostly white British, with more females than males. Spike-specific TCR repertoires showed rising breadth and depth after two AZD1222 doses.

Clones were read by immunoSEQ multiplex PCR, and TCRdb kept only the in-frame ones, dropping some. The sample yields 150,000 or so clones, around 93% seen once. As regards this clone: Its antigen is unidentified.

CDR1 SGHVS and CDR2 FQNEAQ come from the germline V gene. The CDR3 contains 15 residues. With 5 bases clipped from V and 6 bases from J, the junction kept 7 bases outside the gene matches. The rearrangement uses TRBV7-8 and TRBJ2-2, with TRBD2 matching 9 bases. Sequenced material: peripheral blood, taken on day 0 of AZD1222 vaccination. This TCR was recovered from an adult in good health. The DNA for the CDR3 is TGTGCCAGCAGCCCCGTAGCGGGGGCCCCCGGGGAGCTGTTTTTT. Its protein product is CASSPVAGAPGELFF.